Here is one TCR beta chain with its context. Its antigen is not identified. These data originate in a study of blood T cells in healthy people across ages. Study as a whole: Researchers report that template switching captured about one barcoded beta molecule per two T cells.

Sample-barcoded 5' priming and a J-beta primer mix drove a second PCR of about 6 to 11 cycles. Each CDR3 protein gets one entry after TCRdb re-called the 5' RACE reads with MiXCR. The sample consists of 800,000 to 950,000 distinct CDR3 sequences, 25% to 35% of them appearing once. Study conclusions and caveats: As naive T cell percentage varied, TCR beta diversity correlated strongly with it.

The same data also went into a second study, on T cells of mothers and their children.

Material: blood. This receptor was taken from a woman aged 40 to 49 in good health.

CDR3 sequence: CSARDREFRANEKLFF. CDR3 DNA sequence: TGCAGTGCTAGAGATCGGGAATTCCGTGCTAATGAAAAACTGTTTTTT. The rearrangement uses TRBV20-1 and TRBJ1-4; D uncertain. V lost 0 bases to trimming and J lost 3 bases, with 14 bases between them. CDR1 and CDR2 (germline): DFQATT, SNEGSKA (reference sequence). The CDR3 runs to 16 residues.